The entry below describes one TCR beta chain. These data belong to a study of PD-L1 blockade in urothelial cancer. Study in general: A median blood sample held roughly 150,000 T cells and tens of thousands of unique TCRs.

TCRdb keeps only in-frame clones here, not all; method: immunoSEQ multiplex PCR. Here the sample spans 83,000 or so clones, roughly 85% being singletons. This sample's time point: peripheral blood 6 weeks after treatment start. All patients carried locally advanced or metastatic urothelial carcinoma. V lost 6 bases and J lost 6, with 12 bases in between. Germline CDR1 and CDR2: WSHSY and SAAADI. The CDR3 loop spans 14 amino acids. The receptor comes from a man in his sixties or seventies with urothelial cancer. The chain carries TRBV10-2 and TRBJ1-6; D call uncertain. Sequencing was performed on PBMCs, taken around atezolizumab (anti-PD-L1) treatment. The CDR3 nucleotides are TGCGCCAGCAGGACTACAGAGTTTAATTCACCCCTCCACTTT. Translation: CASRTTEFNSPLHF.